This TCR beta chain was obtained from a study of regulatory T cells in long-lasting Graves disease. This CDR3 is 16 amino acids long. V gave up 8 bases and J gave up 0 bases, with 16 bases separating them. Germline V gene lookup returns CDR1 MDHEN and CDR2 SYDVKM. Assembly of TCR beta libraries relied on iRepertoire HTBI primers together with Arm-PCR of CDR3 regions. TCRdb re-analysed the multiplex PCR reads in MiXCR, keeping a single row per CDR3 protein. Among around 450,000 distinct CDR3 sequences listed, about 22% were seen once. Stated time point: persistent/refractory GD, antithyroid drugs over 5 years with positive TRAb. Generation of the TCR library employed RNA extracted from PBMCs.

The input for sequencing was peripheral blood mononuclear cells (PBMCs), taken when the disease was refractory, from a patient treated with antithyroid drugs. The chain has TRBV28 and TRBJ2-2; D remains ambiguous. The clonotype was recovered from a female donor with Graves disease. In DNA, the CDR3 is TGTGCCAGCTGTCGTGGGCAGGACCCGAACACCGGGGAGCTGTTTTTT. Encoded protein: CASCRGQDPNTGELFF.